The sequence of this TCR beta chain was determined in a study of blood T cell repertoires in COVID-19. At the level of the study: PBMCs, B-cell-depleted T cells, or T cells were the source of the cDNA or gDNA that made up the material.

Original processing notes: It was from reference gene primer amplification that nucleated cell counts were estimated. Only in-frame clones appear in the TCRdb table, and some are missing; sequencing was by immunoSEQ multiplex PCR. D and trimming come from the DNA, and the V and J calls and clone size come from that table. The table shows 250,000 to 350,000 clones, with over 85% occurring only once. Recruits, aged roughly 18 to 100 years, lived in 24 US areas. Symptom resolution, clearance, or two negative PCRs marked the recovered donors of Cohort 3. The CDR3 sequence is 18 residues long. V trimming: 5 bases; J trimming: 5 bases; junction bases outside the gene matches: 16. Per the germline V gene, CDR1 is SEHNR and CDR2 is FQNEAQ (reference sequence).

The specimen sequenced was PBMCs or T cells enriched from blood (not recorded which). The receptor's source is a man aged 60 to 75 who had recovered from COVID-19. The V and J genes are TRBV7-9 and TRBJ2-1; 9 nucleotides match TRBD1. CDR3 bases: TGTGCCAGCAGCCGCAGAATGGGGGGGACAGGGCGTAACAATGAGCAGTTCTTC. Amino acids: CASSRRMGGTGRNNEQFF.